This TCR beta chain is from a study of cytotoxic CD8 clonotypes in ibrutinib-treated CLL. This clone came up a few times. Germline V gene sequence: CDR1 SGHDT, CDR2 YYEEEE. V lost 0 bases and J lost 14, with 15 bases in between. The CDR3 length is 13 residues. Here immunoSEQ multiplex PCR was the method, and the copy in TCRdb shows in-frame clones only, minus some. The table lists tens of thousands of clones, just over 90% of them singletons, with approximately 3.1% in the top ten. The chain carries TRBV5-6 and TRBJ2-1, with D maybe TRBD2 (5 bases). This clonotype was sampled from a human donor with chronic lymphocytic leukemia. The source was PBMCs, collected after 12 months of ibrutinib treatment. This CDR3 reads CASSLAGVLLEFF. CDR3 coding DNA: TGTGCCAGCAGCTTGGCCGGGGTGTTACTGGAGTTCTTC.